Listed below are T cell receptor beta chains from one sample, sequenced in a study of beta chain features in type 1 diabetes. Assay: immunoSEQ multiplex PCR; the TCRdb copy retains only in-frame clones and omits some. Of about 700,000 clones in the sample, around an eighth are singletons; the top ten hold 0.02% to 0.025%. The sequencing sample was made of naive CD4+ T cells from blood. All receptors derive from a man aged 18-30 years with type 1 diabetes. CDR3s include the opening cysteine and the closing phenylalanine or tryptophan. The D gene is left open where the match is weak. Clone size, where shown, is once, few, many, or a class for clones that have expanded.

>TRBD1|TRBJ2-2|few|TRBV5-1
CASSLRDRGTGELFF
TGCGCCAGCAGCTTGAGAGACAGGGGAACCGGGGAGCTGTTTTTT
>.|TRBJ2-2|few|TRBV5-1
CASSLSGTQNTGELFF
TGCGCCAGCAGCTTGTCCGGGACTCAGAACACCGGGGAGCTGTTTTTT
>.|TRBJ2-5|.|TRBV4-2
CASSQDLRVQETQYF
TGTGCCAGCAGCCAAGATCTCAGGGTCCAAGAGACCCAGTACTTC
>TRBD1|TRBJ1-4|.|TRBV10-3
CASRDSGEKLFF
TGTGCCTCCCGGGACAGTGGTGAAAAACTGTTTTTT
>.|TRBJ2-1|few|TRBV10-3
CAISEGREGEQFF
TGTGCCATCAGTGAGGGCAGGGAAGGCGAGCAGTTCTTC
>.|TRBJ2-3|few|TRBV27
CASRPTSTDTQYF
TGTGCCAGCAGACCAACTAGCACAGATACGCAGTATTTT
>.|TRBJ1-4|few|TRBV27
CASSRGLTRNEKLFF
TGTGCCAGCAGTCGGGGACTGACCCGAAATGAAAAACTGTTTTTT
>TRBD1|TRBJ1-2|.|TRBV7-3
CASSYGQGDGYTF
TGTGCCAGCAGCTATGGACAGGGGGACGGCTACACCTTC
>.|TRBJ1-2|few|TRBV6-5
CASSRPPGYTF
TGTGCCAGCAGTCGGCCCCCAGGCTACACCTTC
>TRBD1|TRBJ1-5|.|TRBV5-6
CASSLLETGGSQPQHF
TGTGCCAGCAGCTTGCTGGAGACAGGGGGCTCTCAGCCCCAGCATTTT
>TRBD1|TRBJ1-2|.|TRBV25-1
CASSPGQGPYGYTF
TGTGCCAGCAGCCCCGGACAGGGCCCCTATGGCTACACCTTC